Presented here are 19 T cell receptor beta chains from one specimen sequenced in a study of blood T cell dynamics during melanoma immunotherapy. TCRdb's copy holds only in-frame clones and misses some; the assay was immunoSEQ multiplex PCR. This sample has about 20,000 clones, with roughly 86% found just once. Noted time point: pre-treatment baseline. The source was blood, collected from a patient treated with checkpoint blockade. Receptors originate from a human donor with melanoma.

The chain links TRBV28 to TRBJ1-2; D gene uncertain. Germline lookup yields CDR1 MDHEN and CDR2 SYDVKM. Trimming left V 7 bases short and J 3 bases short, with 12 bases between. The CDR3 consists of 13 residues. CDR3 loop: CASTVGTDYGYTF. For the CDR3, the DNA is TGTGCCAGCACGGTGGGTACAGACTATGGCTACACCTTC.

The rearrangement links TRBV5-4 to TRBJ1-4; a weak D match, TRBD1 (5 bases). Germline V CDR1 and CDR2: SGHNT, YYREEE (reference sequence). The length of the CDR3 is 14 residues. The V end lost 0 bases, the J end lost 7 bases, and 10 bases lay between the germline ends. The CDR3 nucleotides are TGTGCCAGCAGCTTGGGTGGGGCGCTTGAAAAACTGTTTTTT. Protein product: CASSLGGALEKLFF.

The rearrangement uses TRBV28 and TRBJ1-4; no clear D gene. The length of the CDR3 is 15 residues. The ends were cut back, 1 base at V and 4 bases at J, with 10 bases in the middle. Germline CDR1 reads MDHEN; CDR2 reads SYDVKM. Here the CDR3 reads CASSLSPPLNEKLFF. The CDR3 coding sequence is TGTGCCAGCAGTTTATCTCCCCCGCTTAATGAAAAACTGTTTTTT.

The chain uses TRBV30 and TRBJ1-2; tentatively, D is TRBD1 (5 bases). From germline, CDR1 is GTSNPN and CDR2 SVGIG (reference sequence). This CDR3 has 13 residues. V was trimmed by 3 bases and J by 7 bases, leaving 15 bases between them. The CDR3 DNA sequence: TGTGCCTGGAGCCTGTTGGGGCCGGGTGGCTACACCTTC. It yields the protein CAWSLLGPGGYTF.

V usage is TRBV11-2 and J usage is TRBJ2-2; D might be TRBD1 (6 bases). CDR3 length equals 14 residues. V gave up 5 bases and J gave up 6 bases, with 13 bases separating them. Looked up from germline, CDR1 is SGHAT and CDR2 is FQNNGV. Here the CDR3 reads CASSPRQASGELFF. The CDR3 DNA is TGTGCCAGCAGCCCTCGACAGGCATCCGGGGAGCTGTTTTTT.

CDR3 amino acids: CASSERTSTSAIAKNIQYF. CDR3 in DNA: TGCGCCAGCAGCGAGAGGACTAGCACATCAGCTATAGCCAAAAACATTCAGTACTTC. V is TRBV5-1 and J is TRBJ2-4; 8 positions agree with TRBD2. This CDR3 is built from 19 residues. In germline, CDR1 is SGHRS, CDR2 YFSETQ. Trimming took 4 bases from V and 0 from J; bases not matched to a gene: 15.

The rearrangement links TRBV5-1 to TRBJ1-1; 7 nucleotides align to TRBD1. CDR1 is SGHRS, CDR2 YFSETQ, per germline. V lost 1 base, J lost 5 bases, and 2 bases stayed unmatched. The CDR3 runs 13 residues. CDR3 sequence reads: CASSLQGGTEAFF. The CDR3 DNA reads TGCGCCAGCAGCTTGCAGGGGGGGACTGAAGCTTTCTTT.

The chain is built from TRBV5-1 and TRBJ2-3; the match to TRBD2 covers 11 bases. The CDR3 totals 15 residues. Germline loops: CDR1 SGHRS, CDR2 YFSETQ. V lost 4 bases to trimming and J lost 2 bases; unmatched junction nucleotides: 3. For the CDR3, the DNA is TGCGCCAGCAGCGGTAGCGGGGGGGTCACAGATACGCAGTATTTT. This translates into CASSGSGGVTDTQYF.

V is TRBV11-2 and J is TRBJ2-7; a weak D match, TRBD2 (6 bases). Trimming took 5 bases from V and 4 from J, leaving 18 bases between them. The V gene's germline CDR1 is SGHAT and CDR2 FQNNGV. The CDR3 covers 15 residues. The CDR3 spells CASSPGTSGLYEQYF. Here the CDR3 DNA reads TGTGCCAGCAGCCCCGGAACGAGCGGGCTATACGAGCAGTACTTC.

The chain combines TRBV19 with TRBJ1-1; weak D call: TRBD1 (6 bases). The CDR3 covers 14 residues. The germline V gene encodes CDR1 LNHDA and CDR2 SQIVND (reference sequence). Trimming cost V 5 bases and J 3 bases, with 13 bases left between them. CDR3 nucleotide sequence: TGTGCCAGTAGTCCATCGGGGGCGCACACTGAAGCTTTCTTT. This encodes CASSPSGAHTEAFF.

V and J are TRBV7-2 and TRBJ2-3, with 8 nucleotides matching TRBD2. The germline V gene encodes CDR1 SGHTA and CDR2 FQGNSA. The CDR3 spans 18 residues. After removal of 5 bases from V and 2 bases from J, the junction contained 15 bases not matched to a gene. In DNA, the CDR3 is TGTGCCAGCAGCCCCGGGGGGGGACTTTTCGTCCTCACAGATACGCAGTATTTT. This codes for CASSPGGGLFVLTDTQYF.

The chain employs TRBV11-3 and TRBJ1-2; no clear D gene. The CDR3 has 13 residues. V was shortened by 3 bases and J by 0 bases, with 5 bases between the two germline ends. CDR1 is SGHNT and CDR2 is YENEEA in the germline V gene. This CDR3 reads CASSLGANYGYTF. In nucleotides, the CDR3 is TGTGCCAGCAGCTTGGGAGCTAACTATGGCTACACCTTC. Variable domain in full (rest from reference TRBV11-3 and TRBJ1-2): EAGVVQSPRYKIIEKKQPVAFWCNPISGHNTLYWYLQNLGQGPELLIRYENEEAVDDSQLPKDRFSAERLKGVDSTLKIQPAELGDSAVYLCASSLGANYGYTFGSGTRLTVV.

This chain joins TRBV29-1 and TRBJ2-7; weak D call: TRBD1 (6 bases). The CDR3 extends over 14 amino acids. V gave up 3 bases and J gave up 0 bases, with 12 bases separating them. Germline loops: CDR1 SQVTM, CDR2 ANQGSEA. This CDR3 is CSVDRGPPSYEQYF. In nucleotides, the CDR3 is TGCAGCGTTGACAGGGGTCCCCCCTCCTACGAGCAGTACTTC.

V and J are TRBV5-4 and TRBJ1-5; D is possibly TRBD1 (5 bases). Looked up from germline, CDR1 is SGHNT and CDR2 is YYREEE (reference sequence). This CDR3 region has 17 residues. V gave up 5 bases and J gave up 2 bases, with 20 bases separating them. The CDR3 DNA follows: TGTGCCAGCAGTTTTGGCGGGGGTCCGGGGGGCAATCAGCCCCAGCATTTT. Translation: CASSFGGGPGGNQPQHF.

This clone was seen only a few times. This chain uses TRBV4-2 with TRBJ1-2; maybe TRBD1 (5 bases). This CDR3 contains 15 residues. Germline CDR1 reads LGHNA; CDR2 reads YNFKEQ. V was trimmed by 4 bases and J by 3 bases, leaving 15 bases between them. Written as DNA, the CDR3 is TGTGCCAGCAGCCTTGGACCAGGGTTGGACTATGGCTACACCTTC. It translates to CASSLGPGLDYGYTF.

This sequence joins TRBV27 and TRBJ2-7; 7 bases align to TRBD1. CDR1 is MNHEY and CDR2 is SMNVEV in the germline V gene (reference sequence). The ends lost 6 bases at V and 3 bases at J; junction bases unmatched: 8. The CDR3 is 14 residues long. The CDR3 is CASSLGQDHYEQYF. CDR3 coding DNA: TGTGCCAGCAGCCTCGGACAGGATCACTACGAGCAGTACTTC.

The genes are TRBV25-1 and TRBJ1-2, with unresolved D. The CDR3 consists of 13 residues. Germline CDR1 MGHDK, CDR2 SYGVNS. Between the trimmed V and J ends, which lost 4 bases and 5 bases, there was a span of 11 bases. CDR3 amino acids: CASSGILVYGYTF. In nucleotides, the CDR3 is TGTGCCAGCAGTGGGATTTTGGTATATGGCTACACCTTC.

This chain links TRBV15 with TRBJ2-3; tentative D call: TRBD2 (6 bases). The germline gives CDR1 LNHNV, CDR2 YYDKDF (reference sequence). This CDR3 spans 16 amino acids. V lost 0 bases, J lost 2 bases, and 12 bases lay in between. CDR3 protein: CATSRDGRDDTDTQYF. CDR3 sequence (DNA): TGTGCCACCAGCAGAGATGGGCGGGACGACACAGATACGCAGTATTTT. Based on the CDR3 plus reference TRBV15 and TRBJ2-3, the full variable domain is DAMVIQNPRYQVTQFGKPVTLSCSQTLNHNVMYWYQQKSSQAPKLLFHYYDKDFNNEADTPDNFQSRRPNTSFCFLDIRSPGLGDTAMYLCATSRDGRDDTDTQYFGPGTRLTVL.

The genes are TRBV11-2 and TRBJ1-1; D not certain. V was pared by 5 bases and J by 5 bases, with 12 bases between. Germline CDR1 and CDR2: SGHAT and FQNNGV. There are 13 residues in the CDR3. Written as DNA, the CDR3 is TGTGCCAGCAGCAAATTTGCGGATACTGAAGCTTTCTTT. Its protein is CASSKFADTEAFF.